One sample yielded the 19 T cell receptor beta chains listed below, sequenced in a study of cytomegalovirus exposure and HLA in healthy donors (dated by TCRdb to 2017 to 2019). The receptor library was made with the immunoSEQ multiplex PCR assay. The multiplex PCR relied on a mix of 60 forward primers for TCR Vbeta segments and 13 reverse primers for TCR Jbeta segments. TCRdb stores this immuneACCESS table with in-frame sequences only. Part of the clones is absent; in the studies checked, under half of the shortfall reflects unresolved V genes, and no reason is known for the rest. This sample comprises 150,000 to 200,000 clones, 75% of them detected only once. Less than 9.5% of the sample is in the top ten clones. The sequenced sample was PBMCs. The receptors originated from a woman aged 40 to 50 in good health and CMV-seropositive.

This clone occurred once. This chain uses TRBV18 with TRBJ2-2, with D perhaps matching TRBD2 (6 bases). CDR3 size: 15 residues. Germline-derived CDR1 and CDR2 are KGHSH and LQKENI. The V gene lost 2 bases and the J gene lost 0 bases, with 7 bases spanning the gap. The CDR3 coding sequence is TGTGCCAGCTCACCAAGGGAGGCGAACACCGGGGAGCTGTTTTTT. It codes for CASSPREANTGELFF.

The rearrangement uses TRBV30 and TRBJ2-4; TRBD1 agrees at 12 bases. V was clipped by 5 bases and J by 8 bases; unmatched bases: 10. Germline V gene data show CDR1 as GTSNPN and CDR2 as SVGIG (reference sequence). The CDR3 extends over 15 amino acids. As DNA, the CDR3 is TGTGCCTGGGGGACAGGGGGCACTCCCCTCCACATTCAGTACTTC. Protein sequence: CAWGTGGTPLHIQYF.

The chain employs TRBV7-6 and TRBJ2-1, with 9 positions matching TRBD2. The CDR3 extends over 16 amino acids. Germline trimming cut 3 bases from V and 10 bases from J; bases unmatched to any gene: 13. Germline assignment: CDR1 SGHVS and CDR2 FNYEAQ. CDR3 nucleotides: TGTGCCAGCAGCTTGATACCAGCGGGAGGTTCAGGGGAGCAGTTCTTC. It yields the protein CASSLIPAGGSGEQFF.

This chain uses TRBV4-1 with TRBJ1-2, with 10 bases matching TRBD1. This CDR3 is built from 13 residues. Germline CDR1 MGHRA, CDR2 YSYEKL. V was clipped by 3 bases and J by 7 bases; unmatched bases: 2. The CDR3 sequence is CASSQGTGVGYTF. The CDR3 coding sequence is TGCGCCAGCAGCCAGGGGACAGGGGTTGGCTACACCTTC.

This clone occurred a few times. The V and J genes are TRBV7-2 and TRBJ2-7; 10 nucleotides line up with TRBD1. Germline V gene sequence: CDR1 SGHTA, CDR2 FQGNSA. V gave up 1 base and J gave up 5 bases; unmatched junction bases: 5. The CDR3 consists of 15 residues. CDR3 DNA: TGTGCCAGCAGCTTAGATCGGACAGGGGGTCACGAGCAGTACTTC. It codes for CASSLDRTGGHEQYF.

This rearrangement joins TRBV18 to TRBJ1-5; D remains ambiguous. The V and J ends lost 3 bases and 5 bases respectively, with 14 bases between them. Germline assignment: CDR1 KGHSH and CDR2 LQKENI. The CDR3 runs 15 residues. In nucleotides, the CDR3 is TGTGCCAGCTCACCTTCCGGTAACGGGGATCAGCCCCAGCATTTT. It encodes CASSPSGNGDQPQHF.

J is TRBJ2-1 and V is TRBV18, with 8 bases lining up with TRBD2. Losses at the gene ends were 3 bases for V and 2 bases for J; bases not matched to a gene: 3. The germline CDR1 and CDR2 sequences are KGHSH and LQKENI. This CDR3 has 15 residues. The CDR3 coding sequence is TGTGCCAGCTCACCGGTGGGACTAGCCTACAATGAGCAGTTCTTC. The encoded protein is CASSPVGLAYNEQFF.

This chain uses TRBV21-1 with TRBJ1-3. TRBV21-1 is a documented pseudogene. The CDR3 is 15 residues long. CDR3: CASSSPELSGNTIYF. The CDR3 DNA reads as TGTGCCAGCAGCTCCCCCGAGCTCTCTGGAAACACCATATATTTT.

This chain connects TRBV12-5 to TRBJ1-1; 8 bases line up with TRBD1. Germline CDR1 and CDR2: LGHNT and FRNRAP. The CDR3 has 14 amino acids. The junction had 6 bases not matched to a gene; V was cut back by 5 bases and J by 4 bases. The CDR3 sequence is CASGTDREATEAFF. CDR3 in DNA: TGTGCTAGTGGTACGGACAGGGAGGCCACTGAAGCTTTCTTT.

The chain joins TRBV7-9 to TRBJ1-2, with TRBD1 identical over 8 bases. V lost 4 bases, J lost 7 bases, and 5 bases stayed unmatched. The CDR3 is 13 amino acids. In germline, CDR1 is SEHNR, CDR2 FQNEAQ (reference sequence). CDR3 region: CASSSTDRGGYTF. Here the CDR3 DNA reads TGTGCCAGCAGCTCGACCGACAGGGGTGGCTACACCTTC.

This clone was seen a few times. J is TRBJ2-5 and V is TRBV7-9; 8 positions agree with TRBD2. Germline V gene lookup returns CDR1 SEHNR and CDR2 FQNEAQ (reference sequence). CDR3 length: 18 residues. The J segment lost 4 bases and the V segment lost 4 bases, leaving 17 bases of the junction unmatched. The CDR3 protein is CASSSTRELAGGRETQYF. DNA for the CDR3: TGTGCCAGCAGCTCCACCCGCGAGCTTGCGGGAGGCCGAGAGACCCAGTACTTC.

The J gene is TRBJ2-7, the V gene TRBV7-9, with 10 bases that match TRBD1. There are 17 residues in the CDR3. Trimming at V came to 3 bases and at J to 3 bases, leaving 11 bases not matched to a gene. Germline CDR1 is SEHNR and CDR2 is FQNEAQ (reference sequence). Here the CDR3 reads CASSFGQGGTKDYEQYF. Here the CDR3 DNA reads TGTGCCAGCAGCTTTGGACAGGGGGGAACTAAGGACTACGAGCAGTACTTC.

This clone was seen a few times. The genes are TRBV2 and TRBJ2-5, with TRBD1 matching over 11 bases. The CDR3 consists of 17 residues. V was clipped by 0 bases and J by 4 bases; unmatched bases: 7. Germline V gene data show CDR1 as SNHLY and CDR2 as FYNNEI. The CDR3 region is CASSEALRGTGGETQYF. Written as DNA, the CDR3 is TGTGCCAGCAGTGAAGCGCTTCGGGGGACAGGGGGAGAGACCCAGTACTTC. The full variable domain, its missing parts supplied by reference TRBV2 and TRBJ2-5, is EPEVTQTPSHQVTQMGQEVILRCVPISNHLYFYWYRQILGQKVEFLVSFYNNEISEKSEIFDDQFSVERPDGSNFTLKIRSTKLEDSAMYFCASSEALRGTGGETQYFGPGTRLLVL.

V and J are TRBV7-2 and TRBJ2-2; possible D gene TRBD2, 5 bases. The CDR3 extends over 16 amino acids. V lost 4 bases to trimming and J lost 5 bases, with 17 bases between them. The germline gives CDR1 SGHTA, CDR2 FQGNSA. DNA for the CDR3: TGTGCCAGCAGCTCAAATCCGGGGAGTAGAACCGGGGAGCTGTTTTTT. It translates to CASSSNPGSRTGELFF.

DNA of the CDR3: TGTGCCAGCAGTTTCCAGACAGGGGGTGGCGGCTACACCTTC. As protein: CASSFQTGGGGYTF. The chain employs TRBV28 and TRBJ1-2; 9 bases align to TRBD1. Losses at the gene ends were 3 bases for V and 8 bases for J; bases not matched to a gene: 7. The CDR3 totals 14 residues. Germline values: CDR1 MDHEN, CDR2 SYDVKM.

The CDR3 DNA is TGTGCCAGCAGCATCGCCATAACTAGCGGGAAATCCAATGAGCAGTTCTTC. Translation gives CASSIAITSGKSNEQFF. V gene TRBV7-3 combines with J gene TRBJ2-1; 10 bases match TRBD2. The CDR3 length is 17 residues. V lost 5 bases to trimming and J lost 6 bases; unmatched junction nucleotides: 13. Germline V CDR1 and CDR2: SGHTA, FQGTGA.

The chain employs TRBV28 and TRBJ1-2; a possible D gene is TRBD1 (5 bases). CDR3 length: 11 residues. V lost 2 bases, J lost 9 bases, and 7 bases lay in between. Germline loops: CDR1 MDHEN, CDR2 SYDVKM. The CDR3 protein is CASSLQGRYTF. In nucleotides, the CDR3 is TGTGCCAGCAGTTTACAGGGCCGCTACACCTTC.

The chain has TRBV6-5 and TRBJ2-7, with D perhaps matching TRBD1 (6 bases). Per germline, CDR1 MNHEY and CDR2 SVGAGI. Trimming took 4 bases from V and 2 from J, leaving 12 bases between them. The CDR3 loop spans 14 amino acids. The CDR3 DNA follows: TGTGCCAGCAGTTCTCCGAAGGGGGCCTACGAGCAGTACTTC. Translation gives CASSSPKGAYEQYF.

The chain recombines TRBV19 with TRBJ1-4; D call uncertain. The V end was cut by 6 bases, the J end by 5 bases, with 16 bases between. The CDR3 is 15 amino acids. Germline lookup yields CDR1 LNHDA and CDR2 SQIVND (reference sequence). CDR3 DNA sequence: TGTGCCAGTAGCATCGCCCGAGGAGCAAATGAAAAACTGTTTTTT. Its translation is CASSIARGANEKLFF.